The T cell receptor (beta chain) under discussion was sequenced for a study of CD8 T cells in ankylosing spondylitis. Broader study findings: Apparently characteristic of ankylosing spondylitis blood was a TCR beta motif (fewer than 10 highly homologous variants).

For this clonotype: As yet, its antigen is unknown.

Germline V gene data show CDR1 as MNHEY and CDR2 as SVGAGI. After removal of 1 base from V and 5 bases from J, the junction contained 4 bases not matched to a gene. This CDR3 contains 14 residues. TCRdb independently ran MiXCR on the 5' RACE reads; one entry per CDR3 protein. In the table there are 800,000 to 900,000 distinct CDR3 sequences, 12% of which are singletons. The V gene is TRBV6-5, the J gene TRBJ2-5; 7 nucleotides align to TRBD1. The specimen was blood, either unsorted or a sorted T cell fraction (not recorded which). This TCR came from a male donor with ankylosing spondylitis. The CDR3, as DNA: TGTGCCAGCAGTTACTTCGACAGGGCGGAGACCCAGTACTTC. This sequence encodes CASSYFDRAETQYF.